The 11 T cell receptor beta chains presented below share a single source sample, sequenced in a study of response to subunit inactivated influenza vaccine. TCRdb passed the RT-PCR reads through MiXCR, listing each CDR3 protein once. The repertoire consists of fewer than 700,000 distinct CDR3 sequences, with 10% to 15% occurring once and the leading ten covering over 10%. This specimen consisted of PBMCs from blood, obtained more than 35 days after vaccination. The receptors were gathered from a man aged 45-65 years who received an inactivated influenza vaccine.

This clonotype was counted only a few times. The rearrangement joins TRBV28 to TRBJ2-1; TRBD1 matches 7 bases. The germline CDR1 and CDR2 sequences are MDHEN and SYDVKM. This CDR3 has 16 amino acids. After removal of 4 bases from V and 5 bases from J, the junction contained 11 bases not matched to a gene. The CDR3 DNA follows: TGTGCCAGCAGTTACACGGACAGGTGGACCGACAATGAGCAGTTCTTC. This translates into CASSYTDRWTDNEQFF.

The genes are TRBV7-9 and TRBJ2-5; 9 bases line up with TRBD2. The CDR3 has 15 residues. From germline, CDR1 is SEHNR and CDR2 FQNEAQ (reference sequence). The junction had 10 bases not matched to a gene; V was cut back by 6 bases and J by 5 bases. The CDR3 sequence is CASRERVAGDETQYF. The CDR3 bases are TGTGCCAGCAGGGAACGGGTAGCGGGGGATGAGACCCAGTACTTC.

This clonotype was seen many times. The rearrangement links TRBV20-1 to TRBJ2-1; TRBD2 is a possible D gene (6 bases). V was cut by 3 bases and J by 5 bases, with 23 bases left in between. Looked up from germline, CDR1 is DFQATT and CDR2 is SNEGSKA (reference sequence). The CDR3 is 17 amino acids. Written as DNA, the CDR3 is TGCAGTGCTAGCGATCCCCCCCGAAGGACTAAAAACAATGAGCAGTTCTTC. It is translated as CSASDPPRRTKNNEQFF.

In its sample, this clonotype was seen many times. Written as DNA, the CDR3 is TGCGCCAGCAGCTTGGACGGACAGGGTAGTCAGCCCCAGCATTTT. Amino acid sequence: CASSLDGQGSQPQHF. The chain combines TRBV5-1 with TRBJ1-5, with TRBD1 matching over 8 bases. Germline V CDR1 and CDR2: SGHRS, YFSETQ. With 0 bases clipped from V and 6 bases from J, the junction kept 5 bases outside the gene matches. CDR3 length equals 15 residues.

The chain recombines TRBV5-1 with TRBJ1-4, with D perhaps matching TRBD1 (5 bases). The ends were cut back, 0 bases at V and 4 bases at J, with 13 bases in the middle. Germline CDR1 SGHRS, CDR2 YFSETQ. The CDR3 runs 16 residues. CDR3 sequence: CASSLGTGRRNEKLFF. CDR3 bases: TGCGCCAGCAGCTTGGGTACGGGACGGCGTAATGAAAAACTGTTTTTT.

The V and J genes are TRBV7-9 and TRBJ1-5; 11 bases align to TRBD1. J gave up 9 bases and V 5 bases, and 6 bases lay outside the gene matches. CDR3 size: 14 residues. The germline V gene has CDR1 SEHNR and CDR2 FQNEAQ (reference sequence). CDR3 sequence: CASSQGQGGSPQHF. The CDR3 DNA follows: TGTGCCAGCAGCCAGGGACAGGGGGGCTCGCCCCAGCATTTT.

The table lists this clonotype with a few counts. The chain has TRBV11-2 and TRBJ1-1; D is undetermined. The germline V and J ends were trimmed by 0 bases and 0 bases, with 14 bases remaining between them. Per germline, CDR1 SGHAT and CDR2 FQNNGV. This CDR3 has 17 residues. The CDR3 DNA reads TGTGCCAGCAGCTTAGATGGGCCCCCCTCTATGAACACTGAAGCTTTCTTT. Amino acid sequence: CASSLDGPPSMNTEAFF.

This clonotype was observed a handful of times. This chain uses TRBV5-1 with TRBJ1-1; 9 nucleotides align to TRBD1. The germline CDR1 and CDR2 sequences are SGHRS and YFSETQ. V was pared by 2 bases and J by 3 bases, with 2 bases of the junction left unmatched. CDR3 size: 14 residues. CDR3 residues: CASSFWTGDTEAFF. As DNA, the CDR3 is TGCGCCAGCAGCTTCTGGACAGGGGACACTGAAGCTTTCTTT.

This clonotype was found a few times. This chain joins TRBV5-1 and TRBJ2-3; D may match TRBD1 or TRBD2 (5 bases each). With 6 bases removed from V and 6 bases from J, the gap between germline ends came to 17 bases. The germline CDR1 and CDR2 sequences are SGHRS and YFSETQ. The CDR3 runs to 14 residues. The CDR3 region is CASNSGLAGDTQYF. The CDR3 DNA follows: TGCGCCAGCAATTCGGGGCTCGCCGGGGATACGCAGTATTTT. The variable domain in full, completed from reference TRBV5-1 and TRBJ2-3, reads KAGVTQTPRYLIKTRGQQVTLSCSPISGHRSVSWYQQTPGQGLQFLFEYFSETQRNKGNFPGRFSGRQFSNSRSEMNVSTLELGDSALYLCASNSGLAGDTQYFGPGTRLTVL.

This clonotype was seen more than once but under ten times. The chain employs TRBV29-1 and TRBJ2-1; tentative D call: TRBD1 (5 bases). The germline V gene encodes CDR1 SQVTM and CDR2 ANQGSEA. Trimming pared 5 bases from V and 7 bases from J, leaving 9 bases between. The CDR3 consists of 11 residues. The CDR3 loop is CSVHRQNEQFF. DNA for the CDR3: TGCAGCGTTCATCGACAGAATGAGCAGTTCTTC.

This clonotype came up a few times. V usage is TRBV6-5 and J usage is TRBJ2-7; TRBD2 agrees at 9 bases. From germline, CDR1 is MNHEY and CDR2 SVGAGI. This CDR3 is 15 amino acids long. With 2 bases clipped from V and 3 bases from J, the junction kept 5 bases outside the gene matches. The CDR3 coding sequence is TGTGCCAGCAGTTACAAGGGCGGGAGGGGCTACGAGCAGTACTTC. Translated: CASSYKGGRGYEQYF.